This TCR beta chain was recorded in a study of CD8+CD57+ T cells in acquired aplastic anemia. The wider study: Recorded DNA amounts for sorted CD4+ and CD8+ cells had an average of 3.2 ug.

The template used for profiling TCR beta VDJ and CDR3 was genomic DNA. TCRdb itself ran the reads through MiXCR, one entry per CDR3 protein. The repertoire has approximately 380,000 distinct CDR3 sequences, just under 70% of them found once; the top ten carry 3.5% to 4.5%. Overall study results and limits: Around 29 shared CD8+ CDR3s appeared highly expressed within patients' immunodominant clones.

The CDR3 is made up of 16 amino acids. The germline V gene has CDR1 ENHRY and CDR2 SYGVKD. V was pared by 2 bases and J by 6 bases, with 17 bases between. This clonotype was found many times. Antigen: not known. It may be a read error: a sequence one base away is much more abundant. This clonotype was sampled from a human donor in good health, serving as a control. V usage is TRBV10-3 and J usage is TRBJ2-1, with D unresolved. Source material: sorted CD4+, CD8+, or CD8+CD57+ T cells (not recorded which) from PBMCs. The CDR3, as DNA: TGTGCCATCAGTGAGGCGACGAACCGGGCAGGCAATGAGCAGTTCTTC. It encodes CAISEATNRAGNEQFF.